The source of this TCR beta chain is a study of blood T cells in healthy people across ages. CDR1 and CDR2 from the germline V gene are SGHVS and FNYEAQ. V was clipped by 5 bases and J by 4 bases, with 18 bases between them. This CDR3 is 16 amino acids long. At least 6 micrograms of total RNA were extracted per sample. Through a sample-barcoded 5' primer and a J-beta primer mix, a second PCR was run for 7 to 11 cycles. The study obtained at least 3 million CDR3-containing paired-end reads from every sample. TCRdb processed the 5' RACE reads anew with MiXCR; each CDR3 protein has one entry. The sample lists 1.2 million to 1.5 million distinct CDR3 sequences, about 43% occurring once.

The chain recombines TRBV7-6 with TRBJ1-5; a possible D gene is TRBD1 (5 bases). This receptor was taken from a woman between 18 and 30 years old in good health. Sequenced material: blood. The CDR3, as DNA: TGTGCCAGCAGCCCCTCGGGGGGAGCCCTTAATCAGCCCCAGCATTTT. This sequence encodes CASSPSGGALNQPQHF.